This passage covers 24 T cell receptor beta chains from one sample sequenced in a study of CD8 T cells in ankylosing spondylitis. TCRdb called the 5' RACE reads again in MiXCR, with one record for every CDR3 protein. The top ten hold roughly 4% of the sample, which has 150,000 to 200,000 distinct CDR3 sequences, about 20% seen once. Sequences were obtained from blood, either unsorted or a sorted T cell fraction (not recorded which). The receptors were gathered from a male donor between 5 and 35 years old with ankylosing spondylitis or in good health (not recorded which).

The chain has TRBV5-5 and TRBJ2-2; TRBD1 might be the D (5 bases). The CDR3 contains 15 residues. The germline gives CDR1 SGHKS, CDR2 YYEKEE (reference sequence). V was cut by 4 bases and J by 1 base, with 11 bases left in between. This chain's CDR3 is CASSQQVMNTGELFF. CDR3 nucleotide sequence: TGTGCCAGCAGCCAACAGGTGATGAACACCGGGGAGCTGTTTTTT.

This clonotype was counted ten times or more. The chain is built from TRBV6-1 and TRBJ1-5; D gene ambiguous. The V end lost 6 bases, the J end lost 1 base, and 10 bases lay between the germline ends. CDR1 MNHNS and CDR2 SASEGT come from the germline V gene. This CDR3 is 14 amino acids long. CDR3 sequence reads: CASSAISSNQPQHF. The DNA of the CDR3 is TGTGCCAGCAGCGCGATCTCGAGCAATCAGCCCCAGCATTTT.

This clonotype has a count of ten or more. The genes are TRBV12-3 or TRBV12-4 and TRBJ2-1; 11 positions match TRBD2. V lost 6 bases, J lost 14 bases, and 15 bases stayed unmatched. The CDR3 is made up of 15 amino acids. The CDR3 bases are TGTGCCAGCAGCCCCGGGACTAGCGGAGGGGGTAGTGAGTTCTTC. Translation gives CASSPGTSGGGSEFF.

This clonotype was counted ten times or more. The chain links TRBV20-1 to TRBJ1-4, with 10 bases matching TRBD1. CDR3 length: 15 residues. V trimming: 3 bases; J trimming: 4 bases; junction bases outside the gene matches: 5. CDR1 and CDR2 from the germline V gene are DFQATT and SNEGSKA (reference sequence). The CDR3 DNA sequence: TGCAGTGCTAGTCGCGGGACAGGGGTTAATGAAAAACTGTTTTTT. It specifies CSASRGTGVNEKLFF.

This rearrangement joins TRBV27 to TRBJ2-7; TRBD2 matches at 8 bases. In germline, CDR1 is MNHEY, CDR2 SMNVEV (reference sequence). CDR3 length: 14 residues. After removal of 6 bases from V and 3 bases from J, the junction contained 7 bases not matched to a gene. The CDR3 is CASSAGGVIYEQYF. CDR3 nucleotides: TGTGCCAGCAGCGCGGGGGGAGTCATCTACGAGCAGTACTTC.

This clonotype came up many times. The chain recombines TRBV12-3 or TRBV12-4 with TRBJ2-2; 13 bases agree with TRBD2. With V trimmed by 5 bases and J by 7 bases, 4 bases remained unmatched. The CDR3 totals 15 residues. The CDR3 is CASSRTSGRVGELFF. CDR3 DNA: TGTGCCAGCAGTCGGACTAGCGGGAGAGTCGGGGAGCTGTTTTTT.

This clonotype occurred many times. The V call is TRBV29-1, the J call TRBJ2-1; TRBD2 is a possible D gene (6 bases). Germline V lookup: CDR1 SQVTM, CDR2 ANQGSEA. V lost 3 bases and J lost 6, with 9 bases in between. The CDR3 is made up of 12 amino acids. The CDR3: CSVDTGANEQFF. In DNA, the CDR3 is TGCAGCGTTGATACGGGAGCCAATGAGCAGTTCTTC.

This clonotype was seen at least ten times. The J gene is TRBJ2-3, the V gene TRBV20-1; TRBD2 aligns across 11 bases. J was trimmed by 5 bases and V by 6 bases; bases with no gene match: 7. Germline loops: CDR1 DFQATT, CDR2 SNEGSKA (reference sequence). The CDR3 extends over 14 amino acids. The CDR3 DNA reads as TGCAGTGCGAATGAACTAGCGGGAGAAGATACGCAGTATTTT. The encoded protein is CSANELAGEDTQYF.

This clonotype has ten or more counts. The chain is built from TRBV7-9 and TRBJ2-1; no definite D call. Germline-derived CDR1 and CDR2 are SEHNR and FQNEAQ (reference sequence). Trimming left V 5 bases short and J 0 bases short, with 5 bases between. The CDR3 has 13 amino acids. CDR3 coding DNA: TGTGCCAGCAGCGGCGGCTCCTACAATGAGCAGTTCTTC. This encodes CASSGGSYNEQFF.

Ten or more counts support this clonotype. The chain has TRBV6-2 or TRBV6-3 and TRBJ2-7, with unresolved D. CDR3 length: 11 residues. V lost 2 bases, J lost 4 bases, and 3 bases lay in between. Germline V gene lookup returns CDR1 MNHEY and CDR2 SVGEGT. The CDR3 DNA reads TGTGCCAGCAGTTACGTATACGAGCAGTACTTC. Protein sequence: CASSYVYEQYF.

This clonotype was observed at least ten times. The rearrangement uses TRBV10-3 and TRBJ2-7, with D unclear. From germline, CDR1 is ENHRY and CDR2 SYGVKD. This CDR3 is 13 amino acids long. V was cut by 2 bases and J by 4 bases, with 9 bases left in between. CDR3 sequence (DNA): TGTGCCATCAGTGAGCAGGCTGAGTACGAGCAGTACTTC. Residues: CAISEQAEYEQYF.

Ten or more counts support this clonotype. The genes are TRBV28 and TRBJ2-3, with no clear D. The V and J ends lost 10 bases and 4 bases respectively, with 15 bases between them. Per the germline V gene, CDR1 is MDHEN and CDR2 is SYDVKM. This CDR3 spans 13 amino acids. The CDR3 DNA follows: TGTGCCACCAATCGAGTCAGCCCAGATACGCAGTATTTT. Protein: CATNRVSPDTQYF. The whole variable domain, filled in from reference TRBV28 and TRBJ2-3, reads DVKVTQSSRYLVKRTGEKVFLECVQDMDHENMFWYRQDPGLGLRLIYFSYDVKMKEKGDIPEGYSVSREKKERFSLILESASTNQTSMYLCATNRVSPDTQYFGPGTRLTVL.

This clonotype was observed many times. V and J are TRBV7-2 and TRBJ2-1; 10 bases align to TRBD2. Germline-derived CDR1 and CDR2 are SGHTA and FQGNSA. The CDR3 length is 16 residues. V trimming: 1 base; J trimming: 3 bases; junction bases outside the gene matches: 3. CDR3 in DNA: TGTGCCAGCAGCTTAGAGAGCGGGAGGGTCTACAATGAGCAGTTCTTC. Its translation is CASSLESGRVYNEQFF. Drawing the rest from reference TRBV7-2 and TRBJ2-1, the complete variable domain is GAGVSQSPSNKVTEKGKDVELRCDPISGHTALYWYRQSLGQGLEFLIYFQGNSAPDKSGLPSDRFSAERTGGSVSTLTIQRTQQEDSAVYLCASSLESGRVYNEQFFGPGTRLTVL.

This chain joins TRBV20-1 and TRBJ1-5, with 10 bases that match TRBD1. The CDR3 runs 16 residues. In germline, CDR1 is DFQATT, CDR2 SNEGSKA (reference sequence). The V segment lost 1 base and the J segment 9 bases; nucleotides outside the gene matches: 12. The CDR3 sequence: CSARVNRDRGRMPQHF. CDR3 coding DNA: TGCAGTGCTAGAGTCAACCGGGACAGGGGTAGGATGCCCCAGCATTTT.

This clonotype was seen repeatedly, ten times or more. This chain links TRBV5-1 with TRBJ1-6; D may be TRBD1 (6 bases). The CDR3 sequence is 15 residues long. Trimming removed 0 bases at V and 10 bases at J, with 14 bases between. The germline V gene has CDR1 SGHRS and CDR2 YFSETQ. In nucleotides, the CDR3 is TGCGCCAGCAGCTTGGACGGCAGGGGTATATCACCCCTCCACTTT. It is translated as CASSLDGRGISPLHF.

The chain employs TRBV29-1 and TRBJ2-1; 7 bases agree with TRBD2. Germline V CDR1 and CDR2: SQVTM, ANQGSEA. The CDR3 is 15 residues long. Unmatched junction bases numbered 9, after V lost 3 bases and J lost 4 bases. The CDR3 sequence is CSVEMGAGLYNEQFF. CDR3 coding DNA: TGCAGCGTTGAGATGGGAGCGGGACTTTACAATGAGCAGTTCTTC.

This clonotype was counted ten times or more. The chain joins TRBV20-1 to TRBJ2-1; either TRBD1 or TRBD2 may fit D (5 bases each). CDR1 and CDR2 (germline): DFQATT, SNEGSKA (reference sequence). The CDR3 runs 13 residues. V was cut by 6 bases and J by 8 bases, with 17 bases left in between. The CDR3 is CSADGGSAYEQFF. CDR3 DNA: TGCAGTGCCGATGGGGGTTCGGCGTATGAGCAGTTCTTC.

This clonotype was recorded many times. This chain uses TRBV18 with TRBJ2-7; D remains ambiguous. The CDR3 loop spans 14 amino acids. V lost 3 bases, J lost 1 base, and 10 bases lay in between. Germline CDR1 and CDR2: KGHSH and LQKENI. The CDR3 is CASSPLDASYEQYF. DNA of the CDR3: TGTGCCAGCTCACCGCTGGACGCATCCTACGAGCAGTACTTC.

There are many counts of this clonotype. This chain joins TRBV27 and TRBJ1-1; D uncertain. Between the trimmed V and J ends, which lost 3 bases and 0 bases, there was a span of 8 bases. Germline lookup yields CDR1 MNHEY and CDR2 SMNVEV (reference sequence). The CDR3 sequence is 14 residues long. The DNA of the CDR3 is TGTGCCAGCAGTTTTTTGGGCATGAACACTGAAGCTTTCTTT. Protein sequence: CASSFLGMNTEAFF.

This clonotype was detected many times. CDR3 sequence reads: CATSEDGRLTYNEQFF. The CDR3 nucleotides are TGTGCCACCAGTGAGGACGGTCGATTGACCTACAATGAGCAGTTCTTC. The chain links TRBV24-1 to TRBJ2-1; D gene ambiguous. This CDR3 comprises 16 residues. V dropped 4 bases and J dropped 2 bases, with 14 bases sitting between them. From germline, CDR1 is KGHDR and CDR2 SFDVKD.

In this sample, this clonotype turned up many times. V gene TRBV20-1 combines with J gene TRBJ2-7; tentatively, D is TRBD1 or TRBD2 (5 bases each). V was pared by 7 bases and J by 0 bases, with 16 bases between. Germline V CDR1 and CDR2: DFQATT, SNEGSKA (reference sequence). This CDR3 comprises 14 residues. The CDR3 DNA reads TGCAGTGTGCTCGGGGCTGGAAGCTCCTACGAGCAGTACGTC. Translated, it gives CSVLGAGSSYEQYV.

The chain is built from TRBV20-1 and TRBJ2-2; TRBD2 matches at 7 bases. The germline V gene has CDR1 DFQATT and CDR2 SNEGSKA (reference sequence). The length of the CDR3 is 14 residues. J lost 0 bases, V lost 2 bases, and 0 bases had no gene match. CDR3 amino acids: CSARLAANTGELFF. The CDR3 DNA reads TGCAGTGCTAGACTAGCGGCGAACACCGGGGAGCTGTTTTTT.

This clonotype appeared a few times. The chain has TRBV2 and TRBJ2-4; 9 bases map to TRBD2. Germline loops: CDR1 SNHLY, CDR2 FYNNEI. After removal of 7 bases from V and 7 bases from J, the junction contained 5 bases not matched to a gene. The CDR3 has 13 amino acids. CDR3 sequence (DNA): TGTGCCAGCAAAGGGCGGGGGGGGAACATTCAGTACTTC. Protein product: CASKGRGGNIQYF. The full variable domain, completed using reference TRBV2 and TRBJ2-4, is EPEVTQTPSHQVTQMGQEVILRCVPISNHLYFYWYRQILGQKVEFLVSFYNNEISEKSEIFDDQFSVERPDGSNFTLKIRSTKLEDSAMYFCASKGRGGNIQYFGAGTRLSVL.

This clonotype was counted many times. The chain combines TRBV24-1 with TRBJ2-3; D perhaps matches TRBD2 (5 bases). Germline CDR1 reads KGHDR; CDR2 reads SFDVKD. The CDR3 has 15 residues. Trimming removed 4 bases at V and 5 bases at J, with 15 bases between. The CDR3 DNA sequence: TGTGCCACCAGTGACAGCGCGGAGGAGGTAGATACGCAGTATTTT. Its protein is CATSDSAEEVDTQYF.